The present T cell receptor beta chain was sequenced within a study of blood T cell repertoires in COVID-19. Study overall: Samples came from the United States, Italy and Spain, spanning acute and convalescent COVID-19. T cells, B-cell-depleted T cells, or PBMCs provided the cDNA or gDNA that served as material.

This CDR3 is built from 17 residues. Trimming shortened V by 1 base and J by 4 bases, and 17 bases separated the two germline ends. Germline assignment: CDR1 SEHNR and CDR2 FQNEAQ (reference sequence). Authors' methods: Reference gene primer amplification gave nucleated cell count estimates. TCRdb keeps only in-frame clones here, not all; method: immunoSEQ multiplex PCR. V, J and clone size derive from that table, while D and trimming were established from the DNA sequence. The sample has around 75,000 clones, about four fifths seen once. Sequencing used peripheral blood. This sequence was found in a man aged 50 to 59 with COVID-19, enrolled during active disease. This chain connects TRBV7-9 to TRBJ2-1, with a possible D match to TRBD2 (7 bases). CDR3 loop: CASSLGVGGPPYNEQFF. CDR3 coding DNA: TGTGCCAGCAGCTTAGGTGTCGGGGGGCCTCCTTACAATGAGCAGTTCTTC.